These 5 T cell receptor beta chains were all obtained from the same sample, sequenced in a study of shared T cell receptors in the human thymus. Some clones are missing from TCRdb's copy, which holds only in-frame ones; the method was immunoSEQ multiplex PCR. The table lists hundreds of thousands of clones, around 87% of them singletons. The data also belong to a second study, concerning human thymus T cells.

The sample taken for sequencing was thymocytes. The receptors were gathered from a boy under two years old with a congenital heart defect.

The chain has TRBV2 and TRBJ2-7; 9 bases match TRBD2. The germline CDR1 and CDR2 sequences are SNHLY and FYNNEI. V trimming: 0 bases; J trimming: 4 bases; junction bases outside the gene matches: 1. The CDR3 length is 14 residues. The DNA for the CDR3 is TGTGCCAGCAGTGAAGCTCTAGCGGGGTACGAGCAGTACTTC. It yields the protein CASSEALAGYEQYF.

The chain is built from TRBV10-3 and TRBJ2-5; 14 bases are a match to TRBD2. The CDR3 sequence is 17 residues long. The V gene's germline CDR1 is ENHRY and CDR2 SYGVKD. Trimming removed 2 bases from V and 5 bases from J; junction bases left unmatched: 7. The CDR3 region is CAISELGTSGREETQYF. As DNA, the CDR3 is TGTGCCATCAGTGAGCTAGGGACTAGCGGGAGAGAGGAGACCCAGTACTTC.

This clone was seen just once. The chain carries TRBV6-6 and TRBJ1-5; TRBD1 is a possible D gene (6 bases). CDR1 and CDR2 from the germline V gene are MNHNY and SVGAGI (reference sequence). The CDR3 runs 16 residues. The ends were cut back, 2 bases at V and 5 bases at J, with 16 bases in the middle. Written as DNA, the CDR3 is TGTGCCAGCAGTTACCCCCTCCGGGGGGGCGATCAGCCCCAGCATTTT. The encoded protein is CASSYPLRGGDQPQHF.

The V and J genes are TRBV30 and TRBJ1-6; 10 bases are shared with TRBD1. This CDR3 has 16 residues. The ends lost 0 bases at V and 5 bases at J; junction bases unmatched: 4. Germline V gives CDR1 GTSNPN, CDR2 SVGIG (reference sequence). CDR3 residues: CAWSVPGQGDNSPLHF. The DNA for the CDR3 is TGTGCCTGGAGTGTACCTGGACAGGGGGATAATTCACCCCTCCACTTT.

This sequence joins TRBV4-3 and TRBJ2-7, with TRBD2 matching over 8 bases. Germline assignment: CDR1 LGHNA and CDR2 YSLEER. The trim removed 1 base at V and 3 bases at J, leaving 8 bases unmatched. The CDR3 sequence is 16 residues long. The CDR3 loop reads CASSQGSAGGGYEQYF. The CDR3 DNA is TGCGCCAGCAGCCAAGGATCGGCGGGGGGCGGCTACGAGCAGTACTTC.